The 17 T cell receptor beta chains reported below all come from one sample, sequenced in a study of CD8 T cells in Susac syndrome. Roughly 0.45 to 1 ug RNA was reverse transcribed with random hexamers. TCRdb independently ran MiXCR on the immunoSEQ multiplex PCR reads; one entry per CDR3 protein. The repertoire consists of approximately 110,000 distinct CDR3 sequences, with approximately 95% occurring once and the leading ten covering approximately 0.3%. Sequencing used CD8+ T cells from PBMCs. The source is a human donor with multiple sclerosis.

This clonotype came up once. The chain has TRBV5-1 and TRBJ1-1, with D possibly being TRBD1 (6 bases). Trimming removed 5 bases from V and 5 bases from J, with 10 bases in between. Germline lookup yields CDR1 SGHRS and CDR2 YFSETQ. This CDR3 region has 12 residues. The CDR3, as DNA: TGCGCCAGCAGTAGAGGGGGTACTGAAGCTTTCTTT. Its protein product is CASSRGGTEAFF. Using reference TRBV5-1 and TRBJ1-1 for the parts outside the CDR3, the full variable domain is KAGVTQTPRYLIKTRGQQVTLSCSPISGHRSVSWYQQTPGQGLQFLFEYFSETQRNKGNFPGRFSGRQFSNSRSEMNVSTLELGDSALYLCASSRGGTEAFFGQGTRLTVV.

The chain couples TRBV29-1 to TRBJ2-1; 14 bases agree with TRBD2. Trimming removed 1 base from V and 8 bases from J; junction bases left unmatched: 7. This CDR3 is built from 16 residues. Per germline, CDR1 SQVTM and CDR2 ANQGSEA. The CDR3 reads CSVEGGTSGGRYEQFF. The CDR3, as DNA: TGCAGCGTTGAAGGAGGGACTAGCGGGGGAAGGTATGAGCAGTTCTTC.

The rearrangement uses TRBV2 and TRBJ1-1, with a weak D call TRBD1 (6 bases). The CDR3 extends over 16 amino acids. CDR1 is SNHLY, CDR2 FYNNEI, per germline. Trimming stripped 6 bases from V and 1 base from J, with 18 bases between. The CDR3 sequence is CASSADRFLQNTEAFF. CDR3 coding DNA: TGTGCCAGCAGCGCGGACAGATTTCTACAGAACACTGAAGCTTTCTTT.

The DNA for the CDR3 is TGTGCCAGCAGTTTAGCCGGGACCGCTAAGGACGAGCAGTACTTC. Translation gives CASSLAGTAKDEQYF. The rearrangement links TRBV12-3 or TRBV12-4 to TRBJ2-7; either TRBD1 or TRBD2 may supply D (5 bases each). This CDR3 has 15 amino acids. With 0 bases removed from V and 5 bases from J, the gap between germline ends came to 14 bases.

This clonotype was detected once. The V call is TRBV12-3 or TRBV12-4, the J call TRBJ1-1; no reliable D call. The CDR3 extends over 15 amino acids. Trimming shortened V by 3 bases and J by 10 bases, and 21 bases separated the two germline ends. The CDR3 DNA reads TGTGCCAGCAGTTTGGGCAGGTTGGGTTTCGGTGGAGCTTTCTTT. It is translated as CASSLGRLGFGGAFF.

The V call is TRBV9, the J call TRBJ1-6, with a tentative D call TRBD1 (6 bases). The CDR3 runs to 17 residues. Trimming removed 0 bases from V and 7 bases from J, with 17 bases in between. CDR1 and CDR2 from the germline V gene are SGDLS and YYNGEE. The chain's CDR3 is CASSVEGQPQGNSPLHF. The CDR3 DNA reads TGTGCCAGCAGCGTAGAAGGACAGCCTCAGGGAAATTCACCCCTCCACTTT.

This rearrangement joins TRBV12-5 to TRBJ1-1; D is possibly TRBD1 (5 bases). Trimming stripped 6 bases from V and 3 bases from J, with 20 bases between. The CDR3 consists of 16 residues. Germline lookup yields CDR1 LGHNT and CDR2 FRNRAP. CDR3 protein: CASGQRQGGGYTEAFF. DNA for the CDR3: TGTGCTAGTGGCCAAAGGCAGGGAGGTGGGTACACTGAAGCTTTCTTT.

As concerns this clonotype: One end of the junction varies from germline; a read error may be responsible. The V and J genes are TRBV7-9 and TRBJ2-5, with D uncertain. This CDR3 has 16 amino acids. Looked up from germline, CDR1 is SEHNR and CDR2 is FQNEAQ (reference sequence). The CDR3 DNA reads TGTGCCGGCAGCTTAATCCCCGGGTGGGATGAGGAGACCCAGTACTTC. Protein: CAGSLIPGWDEETQYF.

The chain uses TRBV7-2 and TRBJ1-1, with a weak D call TRBD1 (6 bases). V lost 6 bases to trimming and J lost 5 bases, with 25 bases between them. This CDR3 contains 17 residues. Germline-derived CDR1 and CDR2 are SGHTA and FQGNSA. CDR3 residues: CASSRVTFLGAGTEAFF. CDR3 bases: TGTGCCAGCAGTAGGGTGACGTTCTTGGGGGCTGGGACTGAAGCTTTCTTT.

This clonotype was counted once. The chain joins TRBV28 to TRBJ1-2; 7 nucleotides line up with TRBD1. V trimming: 5 bases; J trimming: 4 bases; junction bases outside the gene matches: 4. CDR1 and CDR2 from the germline V gene are MDHEN and SYDVKM. The CDR3 has 13 residues. CDR3 DNA: TGTGCCAGCAGTCCTCCAGGGGGCTATGGCTACACCTTC. This encodes CASSPPGGYGYTF.

The chain links TRBV12-3 or TRBV12-4 to TRBJ2-2, with TRBD1 matching 7 bases. This CDR3 has 16 amino acids. J was trimmed by 4 bases and V by 5 bases; bases with no gene match: 10. CDR3 residues: CASSHSGTEITGELFF. CDR3 nucleotide sequence: TGTGCCAGCAGTCACTCAGGGACAGAGATCACCGGGGAGCTGTTTTTT.

The chain uses TRBV2 and TRBJ2-7; D may be TRBD1 (6 bases). Germline CDR1 reads SNHLY; CDR2 reads FYNNEI. The CDR3 is made up of 13 amino acids. V was cut by 10 bases and J by 0 bases, with 13 bases left in between. This chain's CDR3 is CATTDRSSYEQYF. As DNA, the CDR3 is TGTGCCACCACGGACAGAAGCTCCTACGAGCAGTACTTC.

V usage is TRBV20-1 and J usage is TRBJ2-1; D not certain. V lost 3 bases and J 0 bases, leaving 9 bases between the germline ends. The CDR3 length is 14 residues. The germline V gene has CDR1 DFQATT and CDR2 SNEGSKA (reference sequence). The chain's CDR3 is CSASTRSSYNEQFF. The CDR3 DNA reads TGCAGTGCTAGTACGCGAAGCTCCTACAATGAGCAGTTCTTC.

The chain employs TRBV27 and TRBJ1-1; the match to TRBD1 covers 11 bases. This CDR3 comprises 17 residues. V trimming: 5 bases; J trimming: 1 base; junction bases outside the gene matches: 9. Germline loops: CDR1 MNHEY, CDR2 SMNVEV (reference sequence). Here the CDR3 DNA reads TGTGCCAGCAGTCTCTTTTGGGGGACAGGGGGGAACACTGAAGCTTTCTTT. Its translation: CASSLFWGTGGNTEAFF.

V is TRBV6-6 and J is TRBJ1-5; TRBD1 matches 7 bases. CDR1 and CDR2 (germline): MNHNY, SVGAGI (reference sequence). The CDR3 contains 15 residues. Trimming took 0 bases from V and 5 from J; bases not matched to a gene: 4. In nucleotides, the CDR3 is TGTGCCAGCAGTTACTCGACAGGGCGGGATCAGCCCCAGCATTTT. Its protein product is CASSYSTGRDQPQHF.

The rearrangement joins TRBV30 to TRBJ2-5; D perhaps matches TRBD1 (6 bases). The germline CDR1 and CDR2 sequences are GTSNPN and SVGIG (reference sequence). The V and J ends lost 3 bases and 4 bases respectively, with 6 bases between them. The CDR3 is made up of 11 amino acids. CDR3 sequence reads: CAWRDRETQYF. CDR3 DNA: TGTGCCTGGAGGGACAGAGAGACCCAGTACTTC.

V and J are TRBV15 and TRBJ2-7, with TRBD1 matching 8 bases. Looked up from germline, CDR1 is LNHNV and CDR2 is YYDKDF (reference sequence). The CDR3 is 15 residues long. With V trimmed by 5 bases and J by 3 bases, 9 bases remained unmatched. The CDR3 nucleotides are TGTGCCACCAGCTGGTTGCCAGGGGGCATCTACGAGCAGTACTTC. Its translation: CATSWLPGGIYEQYF.